This TCR beta chain stems from a study of cytomegalovirus exposure and HLA in healthy donors. The overall study: One earlier analysis, a look at roughly 170 million T cells, found roughly 110 million unique TCR beta sequences. Findings of the study overall: Reports showed the classifier diagnosing cytomegalovirus status with high specificity and sensitivity. For presence/absence analyses, sequencing depth was assumed to be roughly uniform across donors.

This clone was recorded a few times. Its specificity is not known. Germline V gene data show CDR1 as MGHRA and CDR2 as YSYEKL. The V segment lost 0 bases and the J segment 1 base; nucleotides outside the gene matches: 7. The CDR3 length is 17 residues. Both 60 Vbeta primers and 13 Jbeta primers went into the PCR. In the authors' workflow: There were 80 million or so unique TCR beta chains by a later count, and around 10 million of them were shared. Measured with immunoSEQ multiplex PCR; TCRdb has only the in-frame clones, and not every one. Clone size and the V and J calls come from that table; the DNA yielded D and trimming. This sample has about 140,000 clones; approximately 80% occur once, and the top ten carry just under 3%.

The sample taken for sequencing was PBMCs. The chain combines TRBV4-1 with TRBJ1-1, with 8 bases aligning to TRBD1. The clonotype comes from a female donor in good health and CMV-seronegative. The DNA of the CDR3 is TGCGCCAGCAGCCAAGATCGACAGGGGATAGGGAACACTGAAGCTTTCTTT. Its translation is CASSQDRQGIGNTEAFF.